The 21 T cell receptor beta chains listed next were all sequenced from one sample in a study of OX40 agonist ivuxolimab in advanced cancers. Produced via immunoSEQ multiplex PCR; TCRdb's table is partial and in-frame only. The sample holds about 54,000 clones, roughly 90% seen once. Sequenced material: CD4+ or CD8+ T cells sorted from blood, taken in a trial of the OX40 agonist ivuxolimab. These receptor sequences come from an adult with an advanced solid tumor such as melanoma, head and neck, liver or kidney cancer.

In nucleotides, the CDR3 is TGCAGTGCGCAAAGAGAAAACATTCAGTACTTC. This codes for CSAQRENIQYF. This chain connects TRBV20-1 to TRBJ2-4; D call uncertain. The ends were cut back, 6 bases at V and 5 bases at J, with 8 bases in the middle. The germline V gene encodes CDR1 DFQATT and CDR2 SNEGSKA (reference sequence). The length of the CDR3 is 11 residues.

This chain joins TRBV5-8 and TRBJ2-3, with 11 bases aligning to TRBD2. Per germline, CDR1 SGHTS and CDR2 YDEGEE. The junction had 7 bases not matched to a gene; V was cut back by 4 bases and J by 3 bases. The CDR3 runs to 16 residues. The CDR3 protein is CASSPGTSGWTDTQYF. CDR3 DNA sequence: TGTGCCAGCAGCCCGGGGACTAGCGGTTGGACAGATACGCAGTATTTT.

The table lists this clone with a few counts. V usage is TRBV10-3 and J usage is TRBJ2-6; 7 positions agree with TRBD1. From germline, CDR1 is ENHRY and CDR2 SYGVKD. The CDR3 has 17 residues. V shed 4 bases, J shed 4 bases, and the junction held 10 bases outside the gene matches. The CDR3 loop reads CAISGETGITGANVLTF. The CDR3 DNA sequence: TGTGCCATCAGTGGTGAGACAGGGATCACCGGGGCCAACGTCCTGACTTTC.

V usage is TRBV5-1 and J usage is TRBJ2-1; 8 bases line up with TRBD1. Germline values: CDR1 SGHRS, CDR2 YFSETQ. This CDR3 has 14 residues. V lost 4 bases to trimming and J lost 6 bases; unmatched junction nucleotides: 6. DNA of the CDR3: TGCGCCAGCAGCCCCGGACAGGGTTTCAATGAGCAGTTCTTC. Translated, it gives CASSPGQGFNEQFF.

The chain recombines TRBV30 with TRBJ1-1, with D unresolved. Per germline, CDR1 GTSNPN and CDR2 SVGIG (reference sequence). With 3 bases removed from V and 0 bases from J, the gap between germline ends came to 8 bases. This CDR3 is 13 amino acids long. CDR3 region: CAWRPGMNTEAFF. DNA of the CDR3: TGTGCCTGGAGACCAGGAATGAACACTGAAGCTTTCTTT.

The chain employs TRBV7-9 and TRBJ1-5; TRBD1 might be the D (5 bases). CDR1 is SEHNR and CDR2 is FQNEAQ in the germline V gene (reference sequence). The CDR3 contains 13 residues. V dropped 5 bases and J dropped 6 bases, with 11 bases sitting between them. CDR3: CASSPGSSQPQHF. In DNA, the CDR3 is TGTGCCAGCAGCCCAGGGTCAAGTCAGCCCCAGCATTTT. The full variable domain, in which reference TRBV7-9 and TRBJ1-5 provide the parts outside the CDR3, is DTGVSQNPRHKITKRGQNVTFRCDPISEHNRLYWYRQTLGQGPEFLTYFQNEAQLEKSRLLSDRFSAERPKGSFSTLEIQRTEQGDSAMYLCASSPGSSQPQHFGDGTRLSIL.

The chain has TRBV19 and TRBJ2-7, with 8 bases that match TRBD1. The CDR3 runs to 14 residues. CDR1 is LNHDA, CDR2 SQIVND, per germline (reference sequence). The junction had 4 bases not matched to a gene; V was cut back by 6 bases and J by 0 bases. The CDR3 spells CASSRDRSSYEQYF. CDR3 nucleotide sequence: TGTGCCAGTAGCCGGGACAGGAGCTCCTACGAGCAGTACTTC.

The chain joins TRBV27 to TRBJ2-3; D perhaps matches TRBD2 (5 bases). Germline CDR1 MNHEY, CDR2 SMNVEV (reference sequence). Trimming removed 0 bases at V and 1 base at J, with 14 bases between. This CDR3 contains 17 residues. The CDR3 sequence: CASSLSIEGAGTDTQYF. Written as DNA, the CDR3 is TGTGCCAGCAGTTTATCGATAGAGGGTGCCGGCACAGATACGCAGTATTTT.

J is TRBJ1-2 and V is TRBV5-1; D is ambiguous. Germline assignment: CDR1 SGHRS and CDR2 YFSETQ. The CDR3 covers 14 residues. Trimming cost V 0 bases and J 4 bases, with 10 bases left between them. This CDR3 reads CASSLERTIYGYTF. Written as DNA, the CDR3 is TGCGCCAGCAGCTTGGAACGGACGATCTATGGCTACACCTTC.

The genes are TRBV19 and TRBJ2-5, with 9 bases fitting TRBD1. The germline gives CDR1 LNHDA, CDR2 SQIVND (reference sequence). The CDR3 contains 13 residues. Losses at the gene ends were 8 bases for V and 2 bases for J; bases not matched to a gene: 3. CDR3 DNA: TGTGCCAGTCAAGACAGGGGGCAAGAGACCCAGTACTTC. This encodes CASQDRGQETQYF.

This clone appeared once. CDR3 coding DNA: TGTGCCAGCAGACGACCGGCTAGCGGGAGGGTAGAGACCCAGTACTTC. Translation: CASRRPASGRVETQYF. V gene TRBV7-8 combines with J gene TRBJ2-5, with 12 bases identical to TRBD2. Germline trimming cut 6 bases from V and 4 bases from J; bases unmatched to any gene: 9. The CDR3 is 16 amino acids. Germline-derived CDR1 and CDR2 are SGHVS and FQNEAQ.

The rearrangement links TRBV28 to TRBJ1-4; TRBD1 is a possible D gene (6 bases). CDR3 size: 13 residues. V was shortened by 7 bases and J by 9 bases, with 15 bases between the two germline ends. Germline CDR1 and CDR2: MDHEN and SYDVKM. The CDR3 DNA follows: TGTGCCAGCACCGCCGAGGGGGGACAAAAACTGTTTTTT. Protein product: CASTAEGGQKLFF.

V usage is TRBV7-2 and J usage is TRBJ1-1, with 7 bases identical to TRBD1. The germline CDR1 and CDR2 sequences are SGHTA and FQGNSA. The CDR3 covers 14 residues. J gave up 5 bases and V 5 bases, and 8 bases lay outside the gene matches. The CDR3 loop is CASSPDRVRTEAFF. CDR3 bases: TGTGCCAGCAGCCCAGACAGGGTTCGTACTGAAGCTTTCTTT.

The V and J genes are TRBV27 and TRBJ1-2, with 8 bases aligning to TRBD1. Losses at the gene ends were 3 bases for V and 8 bases for J; bases not matched to a gene: 11. This CDR3 spans 15 amino acids. Germline lookup yields CDR1 MNHEY and CDR2 SMNVEV (reference sequence). CDR3 DNA sequence: TGTGCCAGCAGTTTTGGGGGCCTCCCAGGGGGCGGCTACACCTTC. Its translation: CASSFGGLPGGGYTF.

The chain employs TRBV21-1 and TRBJ2-5. TRBV21-1 constitutes a pseudogene. The CDR3 sequence is 18 residues long. The CDR3 DNA sequence: TGTGCCAGCAGCATCGTCCGGGACCCCCCACACGAGGAAGAGACCCAGTACTTC. Translation: CASSIVRDPPHEEETQYF.

V is TRBV6-1 and J is TRBJ2-1; TRBD2 is a possible D gene (6 bases). This CDR3 region has 15 residues. The V gene's germline CDR1 is MNHNS and CDR2 SASEGT. Trimming shortened V by 4 bases and J by 6 bases, and 16 bases separated the two germline ends. The CDR3 nucleotides are TGTGCCAGCAGTGCCTTGACTAGTGGGGGCAATGAGCAGTTCTTC. Amino acid sequence: CASSALTSGGNEQFF.

This clone has more than one count but fewer than ten. This chain connects TRBV6-1 to TRBJ1-5; D is undetermined. This CDR3 has 12 amino acids. CDR1 is MNHNS and CDR2 is SASEGT in the germline V gene. V lost 7 bases to trimming and J lost 5 bases, with 9 bases between them. This chain's CDR3 is CASIGNDQPQHF. The CDR3 nucleotides are TGTGCCAGCATAGGGAATGATCAGCCCCAGCATTTT.

This clone was detected only once. The chain has TRBV14 and TRBJ2-6; D may be TRBD1 (5 bases). V lost 6 bases to trimming and J lost 2 bases, with 14 bases between them. The CDR3 has 16 amino acids. Germline CDR1 and CDR2: SGHDN and FVKESK. The CDR3 DNA reads TGTGCCAGCAGGCATCATCAGGGTACTGGGGCCAACGTCCTGACTTTC. Its translation: CASRHHQGTGANVLTF.

The V call is TRBV5-4, the J call TRBJ2-5; 8 nucleotides agree with TRBD2. The CDR3 has 16 amino acids. After removal of 3 bases from V and 4 bases from J, the junction contained 11 bases not matched to a gene. Germline values: CDR1 SGHNT, CDR2 YYREEE (reference sequence). CDR3 residues: CASSSPSGSSRETQYF. CDR3 nucleotide sequence: TGTGCCAGCAGCTCTCCAAGCGGGAGTTCGAGAGAGACCCAGTACTTC. The full variable domain, rest sourced from reference TRBV5-4 and TRBJ2-5, is ETGVTQSPTHLIKTRGQQVTLRCSSQSGHNTVSWYQQALGQGPQFIFQYYREEENGRGNFPPRFSGLQFPNYSSELNVNALELDDSALYLCASSSPSGSSRETQYFGPGTRLLVL.

In nucleotides, the CDR3 is TGTGCCAGCAGTCCCTATCTGGCTAACTATGGCTACACCTTC. Protein sequence: CASSPYLANYGYTF. This sequence joins TRBV28 and TRBJ1-2; D is unresolved. Germline values: CDR1 MDHEN, CDR2 SYDVKM. The CDR3 runs 14 residues. V was cut by 5 bases and J by 0 bases, with 10 bases left in between.

J is TRBJ2-1 and V is TRBV7-2, with D perhaps matching TRBD2 (5 bases). The CDR3 sequence is 16 residues long. V was trimmed by 4 bases and J by 1 base, leaving 14 bases between them. Per the germline V gene, CDR1 is SGHTA and CDR2 is FQGNSA. The chain's CDR3 is CASSSRLRGSYNEQFF. The CDR3 coding sequence is TGTGCCAGCAGCTCCCGCTTACGGGGTTCCTACAATGAGCAGTTCTTC.